These 9 T cell receptor beta chains share one sample of origin, sequenced in a study of T cells in tumors after PD-1 blockade. The method was immunoSEQ multiplex PCR; TCRdb's version includes in-frame clones alone and lacks a portion of them. This sample has tens of thousands of clones, with over 75% found just once. The sample in question was PBMCs, obtained before anti-PD-1 treatment. These TCRs come from a human donor with basal cell carcinoma.

V and J are TRBV7-9 and TRBJ1-3, with 7 bases lining up with TRBD1. The CDR3 contains 15 residues. The junction had 1 base not matched to a gene; V was cut back by 2 bases and J by 0 bases. CDR1 is SEHNR and CDR2 is FQNEAQ in the germline V gene (reference sequence). The DNA of the CDR3 is TGTGCCAGCAGCTTACGACAGGGCTCTGGAAACACCATATATTTT. Translating it yields CASSLRQGSGNTIYF.

The J gene is TRBJ2-7, the V gene TRBV29-1, with 10 bases lining up with TRBD1. The CDR3 length is 12 residues. After removal of 7 bases from V and 2 bases from J, the junction contained 2 bases not matched to a gene. From germline, CDR1 is SQVTM and CDR2 ANQGSEA. The CDR3 here is CSAGQGAYEQYF. For the CDR3, the DNA is TGCAGCGCTGGACAGGGGGCCTACGAGCAGTACTTC.

The chain couples TRBV5-1 to TRBJ1-5; D not certain. From germline, CDR1 is SGHRS and CDR2 YFSETQ. This CDR3 is built from 14 residues. Between the trimmed V and J ends, which lost 2 bases and 6 bases, there was a span of 12 bases. CDR3 DNA: TGCGCCAGCAGCTTAACACAGAATAGTCAGCCCCAGCATTTT. Translated: CASSLTQNSQPQHF.

This chain uses TRBV6-6 with TRBJ2-3, with 8 bases matching TRBD1. The CDR3 length is 14 residues. The germline V gene has CDR1 MNHNY and CDR2 SVGAGI (reference sequence). The V and J ends lost 2 bases and 5 bases, in that order; junction bases with no gene match: 3. The CDR3 DNA reads TGTGCCAGCAGTTACGGACAGGGTCAAGATACGCAGTATTTT. It is translated as CASSYGQGQDTQYF.

The chain joins TRBV13 to TRBJ2-1; D is tentatively TRBD1 or TRBD2 (5 bases each). The CDR3 contains 17 residues. Germline V lookup: CDR1 PRHDT, CDR2 FYEKMQ (reference sequence). Trimming took 5 bases from V and 0 from J, leaving 17 bases between them. The CDR3 region has the DNA TGTGCCAGCAGCAGACGGGGCAGAGTGGGCTCCTACAATGAGCAGTTCTTC. This sequence encodes CASSRRGRVGSYNEQFF.

V gene TRBV6-5 combines with J gene TRBJ1-3; D is ambiguous. The CDR3 length is 13 residues. The germline CDR1 and CDR2 sequences are MNHEY and SVGAGI. Trimming cost V 7 bases and J 0 bases, with 7 bases left between them. Here the CDR3 reads CASTLSSGNTIYF. The DNA of the CDR3 is TGTGCCAGCACCCTCTCCTCTGGAAACACCATATATTTT.

The CDR3 loop is CASSHQGPGANVLTF. CDR3 DNA sequence: TGTGCCAGCAGCCACCAGGGCCCTGGGGCCAACGTCCTGACTTTC. This sequence joins TRBV5-6 and TRBJ2-6; D is perhaps TRBD1 (5 bases). The germline V and J ends were trimmed by 4 bases and 2 bases, with 10 bases remaining between them. This CDR3 spans 15 amino acids. CDR1 and CDR2 (germline): SGHDT, YYEEEE.

The V and J genes are TRBV5-6 and TRBJ2-5; TRBD2 agrees at 13 bases. This CDR3 is 17 amino acids long. Germline CDR1 reads SGHDT; CDR2 reads YYEEEE. V gave up 4 bases and J gave up 2 bases; unmatched junction bases: 8. In DNA, the CDR3 is TGTGCCAGCAGCCCGGGACTAGCGGGGACCTCACAAGAGACCCAGTACTTC. Amino acid sequence: CASSPGLAGTSQETQYF.

This clone was detected once. This sequence joins TRBV24-1 and TRBJ1-2; 8 bases map to TRBD1. J gave up 2 bases and V 4 bases, and 5 bases lay outside the gene matches. The CDR3 extends over 15 amino acids. Per germline, CDR1 KGHDR and CDR2 SFDVKD. The CDR3 DNA reads TGTGCCACCAGTGACCCCGACAGGGGCAACTATGGCTACACCTTC. Amino acids: CATSDPDRGNYGYTF.